This T cell receptor beta chain was retrieved from a study of blood T cells in healthy people across ages. A second PCR of about 7 to 11 cycles used a sample-barcoded 5' primer and a J-beta primer mix. Tags on each cDNA molecule came from a template-switch adaptor with 12 random nucleotides. Each CDR3 protein is one row after TCRdb ran MiXCR on the 5' RACE reads. The data hold about 830,000 distinct CDR3 sequences, with 62% observed a single time. CDR1 is MDHEN, CDR2 SYDVKM, per germline. V dropped 4 bases and J dropped 13 bases, with 20 bases sitting between them. The CDR3 has 14 amino acids. The chain employs TRBV28 and TRBJ2-4; the D gene could be TRBD1 or TRBD2 (5 bases each). Sequenced: blood. The receptor's source is a man in his thirties or forties in good health. This CDR3 is CASSSGPDICEQYF. For the CDR3, the DNA is TGTGCCAGCAGTTCGGGACCGGACATCTGTGAGCAGTACTTC.